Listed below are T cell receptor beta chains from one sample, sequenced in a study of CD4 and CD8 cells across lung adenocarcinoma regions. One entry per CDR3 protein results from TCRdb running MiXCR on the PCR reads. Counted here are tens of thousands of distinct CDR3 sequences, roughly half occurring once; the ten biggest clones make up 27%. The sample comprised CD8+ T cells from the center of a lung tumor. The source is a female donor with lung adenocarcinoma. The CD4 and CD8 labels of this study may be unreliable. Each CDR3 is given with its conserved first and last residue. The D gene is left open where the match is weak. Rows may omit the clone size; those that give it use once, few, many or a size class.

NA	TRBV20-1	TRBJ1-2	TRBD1	CSARRYPGQGNYGYTF	TGCAGTGCTAGGCGATATCCGGGACAGGGGAACTATGGCTACACCTTC
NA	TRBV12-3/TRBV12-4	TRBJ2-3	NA	CAGTAGSGTDTQYF	TGTGCGGGCACCGCGGGGAGTGGCACAGATACCCAGTATTTT
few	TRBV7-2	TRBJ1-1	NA	CASSLYGTEAFF	TGTGCCAGCAGCTTATACGGGACAGAAGCTTTCTTT
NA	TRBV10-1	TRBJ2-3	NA	CASSPGLGHKDTQYF	TGCGCCAGCAGTCCGGGGCTGGGGCACAAAGATACGCAGTACTTT
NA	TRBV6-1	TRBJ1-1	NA	CASSRSFMNTEAFF	TGTGCCAGCAGCAGATCTTTTATGAACACTGAAGCTTTCTTT
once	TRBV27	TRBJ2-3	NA	CAGSSATNTQYF	TGTGCGGGCAGTTCAGCCACAAATACGCAGTATTTT
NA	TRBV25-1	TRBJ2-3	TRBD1	CASSDRGLTTDTQYF	TGTGCCAGCAGTGACAGGGGGTTGACAACAGATACGCAGTATTTT
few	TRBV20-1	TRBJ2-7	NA	CSAPNRVTYEQYF	TGCAGTGCGCCTAACAGGGTTACCTACGAGCAGTACTTC
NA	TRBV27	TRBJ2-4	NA	CSTRSGVCDQEIQYF	TGTTCCACGAGGTCCGGGGTATGTGACCAAGAGATTCAGTACTTC
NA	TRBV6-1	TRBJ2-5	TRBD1	CASRDPGQEETQYF	TGTGCCAGCAGGGACCCGGGACAGGAAGAGACCCAGTACTTC
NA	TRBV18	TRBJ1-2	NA	CASSPEGVSYGYTF	TGTGCCAGCTCACCAGAGGGGGTGAGCTATGGCTACACCTTC
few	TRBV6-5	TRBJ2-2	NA	CASSYSTLLVTGELFF	TGTGCCAGCAGTTACTCGACGCTCCTTGTCACCGGGGAGCTGTTTTTT
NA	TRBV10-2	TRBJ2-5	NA	CASSAGGGPDKDTQYF	TGCGCCAGCAGCGCCGGCGGGGGCCCGGACAAAGATACCCAGTACTTC
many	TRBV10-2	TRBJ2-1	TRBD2	CASVRDYEQFF	TGCGCCAGCGTGAGGGACTACGAGCAGTTCTTC
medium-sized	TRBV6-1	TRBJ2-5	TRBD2	CASKKGAGVGETQYF	TGTGCCAGCAAAAAGGGAGCGGGAGTAGGGGAGACCCAGTACTTC
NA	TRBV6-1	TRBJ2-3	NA	CASSESLNPLTRNTQYF	TGTGCCAGCAGTGAATCCCTCAACCCACTCACTAGGAATACGCAGTATTTT
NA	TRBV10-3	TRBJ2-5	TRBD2	CAAGDGGGDQETQYF	TGTGCCGCGGGGGACGGGGGGGGTGACCAAGAGACCCAGTATTTC
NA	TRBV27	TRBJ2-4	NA	CARRCLKDTQYF	TGTGCGAGGAGGTGCCTCAAAGATACTCAGTACTTC
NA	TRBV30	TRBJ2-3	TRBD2	CAHGLAGGTDTQYF	TGTGCCCACGGACTAGCGGGAGGCACAGATACGCAGTATTTT
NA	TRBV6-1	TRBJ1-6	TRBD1	CASSTDRNSPLHF	TGTGCCAGCAGCACGGACAGGAATTCACCCCTCCACTTT
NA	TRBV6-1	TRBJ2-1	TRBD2	CASSRAGAVLEQFF	TGTGCCAGCAGTCGAGCGGGGGCCGTTCTCGAGCAGTTCTTC
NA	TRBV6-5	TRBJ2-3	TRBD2	CASSSRLAGAADTQYF	TGTGCCAGCAGTTCTCGACTAGCGGGGGCCGCAGATACGCAGTATTTT
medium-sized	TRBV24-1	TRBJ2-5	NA	CATSDPYQETQYF	TGTGCCACCAGTGATCCGTACCAAGAGACCCAGTACTTC
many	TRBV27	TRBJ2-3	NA	CASSLSAPTDTQYF	TGTGCCAGCAGTTTATCCGCCCCCACAGATACGCAGTATTTT
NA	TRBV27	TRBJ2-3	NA	CASTGGGRAAETQYF	TGTGCCAGCACCGGTGGGGGCAGAGCCGCAGAGACCCAGTATTTT